Presented here are 32 T cell receptor beta chains from one specimen sequenced in a study of long-term antiretroviral therapy in people with HIV. With survey level as its setting, the immunoSEQ assay was v3.0. Profiling relied on immunoSEQ multiplex PCR, and the TCRdb table lists in-frame clones only, not all of them. The table shows about 10,000 clones, with roughly 80% occurring only once. The starting material was unsorted PBMCs, obtained 1.2 years after starting antiretroviral therapy. The receptors shown here come from a man aged 40-49 years with HIV.

In its sample, this clone ranks as large. The chain uses TRBV10-3 and TRBJ2-2; the match to TRBD2 covers 8 bases. Germline CDR1 reads ENHRY; CDR2 reads SYGVKD. The junction had 4 bases not matched to a gene; V was cut back by 2 bases and J by 5 bases. This CDR3 is built from 15 residues. Written as DNA, the CDR3 is TGTGCCATCAGTGAGCCGGGGGGGCGGACCGGGGAGCTGTTTTTT. Translated, it gives CAISEPGGRTGELFF.

The chain uses TRBV19 and TRBJ2-3; no clear D. There are 11 residues in the CDR3. The germline CDR1 and CDR2 sequences are LNHDA and SQIVND (reference sequence). Trimming removed 4 bases from V and 6 bases from J, with 5 bases in between. In nucleotides, the CDR3 is TGTGCCAGTAGTAATAGGGATACGCAGTATTTT. It translates to CASSNRDTQYF. Based on the CDR3 plus reference TRBV19 and TRBJ2-3, the full variable domain is DGGITQSPKYLFRKEGQNVTLSCEQNLNHDAMYWYRQDPGQGLRLIYYSQIVNDFQKGDIAEGYSVSREKKESFPLTVTSAQKNPTAFYLCASSNRDTQYFGPGTRLTVL.

This clone was counted once. V is TRBV4-3 and J is TRBJ2-7; D may be TRBD2 (6 bases). The CDR3 contains 14 residues. V dropped 3 bases and J dropped 6 bases, with 15 bases sitting between them. Germline V gene sequence: CDR1 LGHNA, CDR2 YSLEER. For the CDR3, the DNA is TGCGCCAGCAGCCAGTCAGTTTCCGGGGGCGAGCAGTACTTC. It translates to CASSQSVSGGEQYF.

The V gene is TRBV5-1, the J gene TRBJ1-3, with 7 bases lining up with TRBD1. The germline V gene encodes CDR1 SGHRS and CDR2 YFSETQ. Germline trimming cut 2 bases from V and 2 bases from J; bases unmatched to any gene: 1. There are 14 residues in the CDR3. CDR3 amino acids: CASSLQGTGNTIYF. The CDR3 region has the DNA TGCGCCAGCAGCTTACAGGGGACTGGAAACACCATATATTTT.

The chain is built from TRBV7-9 and TRBJ1-6, with 9 bases fitting TRBD1. V lost 5 bases, J lost 6 bases, and 8 bases stayed unmatched. The CDR3 sequence is 16 residues long. Germline CDR1 is SEHNR and CDR2 is FQNEAQ (reference sequence). In DNA, the CDR3 is TGTGCCAGCAGCCTCGGACAGGGGACATCTAATTCACCCCTCCACTTT. Translating it yields CASSLGQGTSNSPLHF.

V usage is TRBV7-2 and J usage is TRBJ1-3; 9 nucleotides agree with TRBD1. V was clipped by 5 bases and J by 5 bases; unmatched bases: 7. This CDR3 comprises 15 residues. The germline V gene has CDR1 SGHTA and CDR2 FQGNSA. The CDR3 sequence is CASSPDRGMRNTIYF. The DNA for the CDR3 is TGTGCCAGCAGCCCGGACAGGGGCATGCGAAACACCATATATTTT.

This chain uses TRBV7-9 with TRBJ1-1; D uncertain. Germline V gene lookup returns CDR1 SEHNR and CDR2 FQNEAQ (reference sequence). Trimming cost V 5 bases and J 1 base, with 11 bases left between them. The CDR3 totals 14 residues. The DNA of the CDR3 is TGTGCCAGCAGCCCGTCGAACGGGAACACTGAAGCTTTCTTT. Translation gives CASSPSNGNTEAFF.

The chain combines TRBV7-2 with TRBJ2-5; TRBD1 matches at 7 bases. With 2 bases clipped from V and 2 bases from J, the junction kept 8 bases outside the gene matches. The CDR3 contains 16 residues. Germline assignment: CDR1 SGHTA and CDR2 FQGNSA. The CDR3 nucleotides read TGTGCCAGCAGCTTAACGGTCAGGGGGTCTCAAGAGACCCAGTACTTC. This translates into CASSLTVRGSQETQYF.

The rearrangement joins TRBV10-2 to TRBJ2-3; D not certain. The CDR3 spans 12 residues. Trimming took 4 bases from V and 4 from J, leaving 6 bases between them. Germline V gives CDR1 WSHSY, CDR2 SAAADI. This CDR3 is CASSVHPDTQYF. As DNA, the CDR3 is TGCGCCAGCAGTGTTCATCCAGATACGCAGTATTTT.

The genes are TRBV19 and TRBJ1-1, with 7 bases aligning to TRBD1. V gave up 5 bases and J gave up 5 bases; unmatched junction bases: 11. The CDR3 extends over 15 amino acids. Looked up from germline, CDR1 is LNHDA and CDR2 is SQIVND (reference sequence). This CDR3 reads CASSPKTGIKTEAFF. CDR3 DNA sequence: TGTGCCAGTAGTCCGAAGACAGGGATTAAGACTGAAGCTTTCTTT.

This chain links TRBV7-9 with TRBJ2-3; D is unclear. The CDR3 length is 15 residues. Germline values: CDR1 SEHNR, CDR2 FQNEAQ (reference sequence). Trimming pared 5 bases from V and 0 bases from J, leaving 12 bases between. In nucleotides, the CDR3 is TGTGCCAGCAGCCCTAGAGAGCCAAGCACAGATACGCAGTATTTT. The encoded protein is CASSPREPSTDTQYF.

By its share, this clone is medium-sized. The chain has TRBV10-3 and TRBJ2-2; D possibly corresponds to TRBD2 (6 bases). Germline CDR1 reads ENHRY; CDR2 reads SYGVKD. V was pared by 0 bases and J by 1 base, with 6 bases between. The CDR3 runs 15 residues. Here the CDR3 DNA reads TGTGCCATCAGTGAGTCCGGGGGGAACACCGGGGAGCTGTTTTTT. Translating gives CAISESGGNTGELFF.

In this sample, this clone turned up a few times. The V call is TRBV6-5, the J call TRBJ1-6; no clear D. Germline CDR1 and CDR2: MNHEY and SVGAGI. Trimming removed 4 bases from V and 7 bases from J, with 14 bases in between. The CDR3 has 15 residues. This CDR3 reads CASSSSWRMNSPLHF. As DNA, the CDR3 is TGTGCCAGCAGTTCTAGTTGGAGAATGAATTCACCCCTCCACTTT.

This chain uses TRBV18 with TRBJ1-5; D remains ambiguous. The CDR3 has 15 residues. V lost 1 base and J 4 bases, leaving 11 bases between the germline ends. From germline, CDR1 is KGHSH and CDR2 LQKENI. For the CDR3, the DNA is TGTGCCAGCTCACCACTGACGGGGAAGAATCAGCCCCAGCATTTT. It encodes CASSPLTGKNQPQHF.

The V gene is TRBV25-1, the J gene TRBJ2-1; D gene unclear. Germline CDR1 is MGHDK and CDR2 is SYGVNS. V shed 5 bases and J shed 4 bases, with 6 bases lying between them. CDR3 length equals 12 residues. The CDR3 protein is CASSFGYNEQFF. In DNA, the CDR3 is TGTGCCAGCAGTTTCGGTTACAATGAGCAGTTCTTC.

This clone was picked up a small number of times. This chain links TRBV6-5 with TRBJ1-1; D is ambiguous. Germline assignment: CDR1 MNHEY and CDR2 SVGAGI. V dropped 4 bases and J dropped 5 bases, with 11 bases sitting between them. The CDR3 has 13 amino acids. This chain's CDR3 is CASSLTGGTEAFF. Here the CDR3 DNA reads TGTGCCAGCAGTTTGACTGGAGGGACTGAAGCTTTCTTT.

The rearrangement uses TRBV19 and TRBJ1-2, with a possible D match to TRBD1 (6 bases). The CDR3 consists of 13 residues. The germline gives CDR1 LNHDA, CDR2 SQIVND (reference sequence). Trimming took 10 bases from V and 3 from J, leaving 15 bases between them. This chain's CDR3 is CATLGGQYYGYTF. The CDR3 DNA follows: TGTGCCACTCTAGGGGGGCAGTACTATGGCTACACCTTC.

This clone was observed a few times. This chain connects TRBV6-4 to TRBJ2-7; unclear D gene. This CDR3 has 11 residues. The V end was cut by 4 bases, the J end by 2 bases, with 3 bases between. Germline lookup yields CDR1 MRHNA and CDR2 SNTAGT. The CDR3 reads CASSAPYEQYF. In DNA form, the CDR3 reads TGTGCCAGCAGTGCGCCCTACGAGCAGTACTTC.

This clone showed up just once. The rearrangement joins TRBV5-6 to TRBJ1-2; D is unresolved. The CDR3 extends over 13 amino acids. The germline gives CDR1 SGHDT, CDR2 YYEEEE. V lost 4 bases and J 8 bases, leaving 15 bases between the germline ends. CDR3 coding DNA: TGTGCCAGCAGCCCGAGTGGGTCTCGGGGCTACACCTTC. It is translated as CASSPSGSRGYTF.

J is TRBJ1-2 and V is TRBV6-1; TRBD1 might be the D (5 bases). Trimming pared 4 bases from V and 2 bases from J, leaving 26 bases between. The CDR3 is made up of 19 amino acids. Looked up from germline, CDR1 is MNHNS and CDR2 is SASEGT. CDR3 protein: CASSGNWRVDRTRNYGYTF. The CDR3 region has the DNA TGTGCCAGCAGTGGAAATTGGAGAGTAGACAGAACTCGAAACTATGGCTACACCTTC.

The V call is TRBV11-2, the J call TRBJ1-1; D is undetermined. The germline V gene has CDR1 SGHAT and CDR2 FQNNGV. The V gene lost 2 bases and the J gene lost 3 bases, with 10 bases spanning the gap. This CDR3 has 14 residues. CDR3 loop: CASSLLTEDTEAFF. The DNA of the CDR3 is TGTGCCAGCAGCTTATTAACGGAGGACACTGAAGCTTTCTTT.

The chain uses TRBV6-1 and TRBJ1-5, with a possible D match to TRBD1 (5 bases). The CDR3 sequence is 15 residues long. CDR1 and CDR2 (germline): MNHNS, SASEGT. The ends were cut back, 0 bases at V and 6 bases at J, with 12 bases in the middle. CDR3 amino acids: CASSEARTGRQPQHF. The CDR3, as DNA: TGTGCCAGCAGTGAAGCGAGAACAGGTCGTCAGCCCCAGCATTTT.

This chain joins TRBV29-1 and TRBJ2-2; D is perhaps TRBD1 or TRBD2 (5 bases each). The germline V and J ends were trimmed by 6 bases and 1 base, with 15 bases remaining between them. Germline CDR1 reads SQVTM; CDR2 reads ANQGSEA. The CDR3 spans 15 residues. DNA for the CDR3: TGCAGCGTCCGTGGGACCGACCAGAACACCGGGGAGCTGTTTTTT. Its protein is CSVRGTDQNTGELFF.

V gene TRBV10-1 combines with J gene TRBJ2-3; 8 bases agree with TRBD2. With 6 bases clipped from V and 5 bases from J, the junction kept 13 bases outside the gene matches. Germline CDR1 WNHNN, CDR2 SYGVQD (reference sequence). This CDR3 has 16 amino acids. CDR3 DNA sequence: TGCGCCAGCAGCCACGACTTGGCGGGGGGTATAGATACGCAGTATTTT. Protein sequence: CASSHDLAGGIDTQYF.

This rearrangement joins TRBV5-4 to TRBJ1-2, with 11 bases identical to TRBD1. The CDR3 contains 17 residues. The germline CDR1 and CDR2 sequences are SGHNT and YYREEE (reference sequence). The junction had 14 bases not matched to a gene; V was cut back by 4 bases and J by 6 bases. The CDR3 protein is CASSTNRGTGGIDGYTF. The CDR3 coding sequence is TGTGCCAGCAGCACGAACAGGGGGACAGGGGGGATTGATGGCTACACCTTC. Full variable domain (outside the CDR3, taken from reference TRBV5-4 and TRBJ1-2): ETGVTQSPTHLIKTRGQQVTLRCSSQSGHNTVSWYQQALGQGPQFIFQYYREEENGRGNFPPRFSGLQFPNYSSELNVNALELDDSALYLCASSTNRGTGGIDGYTFGSGTRLTVV.

The CDR3 loop is CASSSTGAGEQYF. Written as DNA, the CDR3 is TGTGCCAGCAGTTCTACAGGGGCAGGCGAGCAGTACTTC. The chain couples TRBV6-1 to TRBJ2-7, with TRBD1 identical over 7 bases. From germline, CDR1 is MNHNS and CDR2 SASEGT. This CDR3 is 13 amino acids long. Germline trimming cut 5 bases from V and 6 bases from J; bases unmatched to any gene: 7.

The chain combines TRBV6-1 with TRBJ2-7, with TRBD1 identical over 10 bases. There are 14 residues in the CDR3. Trimming took 6 bases from V and 6 from J; bases not matched to a gene: 8. CDR1 is MNHNS, CDR2 SASEGT, per germline. The CDR3: CASRPGTGEREQYF. For the CDR3, the DNA is TGTGCCAGCAGGCCAGGGACAGGGGAGCGCGAGCAGTACTTC.

This chain links TRBV9 with TRBJ2-3; TRBD2 aligns across 8 bases. Germline V gene sequence: CDR1 SGDLS, CDR2 YYNGEE. Losses at the gene ends were 0 bases for V and 1 base for J; bases not matched to a gene: 10. The CDR3 runs 18 residues. The DNA for the CDR3 is TGTGCCAGCAGCGTAGCGGGTAGCGGGGCATTTCGCACAGATACGCAGTATTTT. It encodes CASSVAGSGAFRTDTQYF.

The chain is built from TRBV18 and TRBJ2-3, with D tentatively TRBD1 or TRBD2 (6 bases each). Per germline, CDR1 KGHSH and CDR2 LQKENI. The CDR3 length is 15 residues. The germline V and J ends were trimmed by 1 base and 4 bases, with 12 bases remaining between them. The CDR3 region has the DNA TGTGCCAGCTCACCACGGGGGGCTCGGGCAGATACGCAGTATTTT. This translates into CASSPRGARADTQYF.

This sequence joins TRBV5-1 and TRBJ2-5, with 9 bases fitting TRBD1. The germline gives CDR1 SGHRS, CDR2 YFSETQ. The CDR3 loop spans 15 amino acids. V shed 5 bases, J shed 4 bases, and the junction held 9 bases outside the gene matches. The CDR3 loop is CASRFRTGEGETQYF. CDR3 in DNA: TGCGCCAGCAGATTTCGGACAGGGGAAGGAGAGACCCAGTACTTC.

The chain is built from TRBV7-6 and TRBJ2-2; D gene ambiguous. Germline V gene data show CDR1 as SGHVS and CDR2 as FNYEAQ. Trimming took 5 bases from V and 0 from J, leaving 7 bases between them. The CDR3 is 14 amino acids. CDR3 DNA: TGTGCCAGCAGCGGCACAGCGAACACCGGGGAGCTGTTTTTT. Its translation is CASSGTANTGELFF.

The rearrangement uses TRBV29-1 and TRBJ2-2; 8 bases fit TRBD2. The CDR3 has 13 amino acids. Germline V gives CDR1 SQVTM, CDR2 ANQGSEA. The ends lost 4 bases at V and 6 bases at J; junction bases unmatched: 4. CDR3 sequence: CSVAWTSPGELFF. The CDR3 DNA is TGCAGCGTTGCGTGGACTAGCCCCGGGGAGCTGTTTTTT.